These 9 T cell receptor beta chains were all obtained from the same sample, sequenced in a study of cytomegalovirus exposure and HLA in healthy donors (dated by TCRdb to about 2017). The library was built by means of the immunoSEQ multiplex PCR assay. For the multiplex PCR, a mixture combining 60 forward primers for TCR Vbeta segments and 13 reverse primers for TCR Jbeta segments was used. Drawn from immuneACCESS, this table holds only the in-frame rearrangements with V and J called that TCRdb kept. Clones are partly lost; checked studies trace under half to an unresolved V gene and leave the rest unexplained. The sample contains approximately 120,000 clones, around 75% of them found a single time. Together, the top ten hold 9% to 9.5% of the sample. The sample taken for sequencing was PBMCs. All receptors come from a woman aged 45-65 years in good health and CMV-seropositive.

This clone occurred once. The chain couples TRBV6-1 to TRBJ1-6; D not resolved. The V end was cut by 8 bases, the J end by 0 bases, with 8 bases between. This CDR3 is 14 amino acids long. Germline CDR1 reads MNHNS; CDR2 reads SASEGT. Here the CDR3 reads CASGESSYNSPLHF. DNA of the CDR3: TGTGCCAGCGGGGAGAGCTCCTATAATTCACCCCTCCACTTT.

The chain couples TRBV6-1 to TRBJ1-1; no clear D. V lost 7 bases and J lost 0, with 9 bases in between. Germline CDR1 MNHNS, CDR2 SASEGT. The CDR3 covers 13 residues. CDR3 sequence: CASTETLNTEAFF. DNA of the CDR3: TGTGCCAGCACGGAGACCTTGAACACTGAAGCTTTCTTT.

The chain couples TRBV9 to TRBJ2-5, with 10 bases that match TRBD1. The CDR3 covers 14 residues. The V gene end was trimmed by 3 bases and the J gene end by 3 bases; junction bases not matched to a gene: 2. Germline V gives CDR1 SGDLS, CDR2 YYNGEE. CDR3 sequence: CASSDGTGEETQYF. The DNA for the CDR3 is TGTGCCAGCAGCGACGGGACAGGGGAAGAGACCCAGTACTTC.

The chain has TRBV18 and TRBJ2-7, with 8 bases lining up with TRBD1. The CDR3 is 14 amino acids. The V gene's germline CDR1 is KGHSH and CDR2 LQKENI. With V trimmed by 6 bases and J by 3 bases, 7 bases remained unmatched. CDR3 loop: CASSYGQGVYEQYF. The CDR3 DNA follows: TGTGCCAGCTCCTACGGACAGGGCGTCTACGAGCAGTACTTC.

The chain is built from TRBV27 and TRBJ1-1; D ambiguous. Trimming pared 6 bases from V and 4 bases from J, leaving 18 bases between. This CDR3 is 15 amino acids long. Germline CDR1 MNHEY, CDR2 SMNVEV (reference sequence). The CDR3 spells CASRSRGSGITEAFF. The CDR3 DNA is TGTGCCAGCAGGAGCAGAGGTTCGGGTATCACTGAAGCTTTCTTT.

This clone was detected once. The rearrangement links TRBV27 to TRBJ1-2; maybe TRBD1 (5 bases). V was cut by 3 bases and J by 10 bases, with 15 bases left in between. Germline V gene lookup returns CDR1 MNHEY and CDR2 SMNVEV (reference sequence). The CDR3 has 13 residues. CDR3 DNA sequence: TGTGCCAGCAGTTTTAATAGGCGGGGGGACTACACCTTC. Its translation: CASSFNRRGDYTF.

The chain uses TRBV2 and TRBJ2-3, with D maybe TRBD2 (6 bases). Trimming left V 8 bases short and J 4 bases short, with 13 bases between. The germline V gene has CDR1 SNHLY and CDR2 FYNNEI. CDR3 length: 13 residues. CDR3: CASSAGGADTQYF. The CDR3 DNA follows: TGTGCCAGCTCAGCGGGTGGGGCAGATACGCAGTATTTT.

CDR3 region: CASRETGGNTIYF. Here the CDR3 DNA reads TGTGCCAGCAGAGAGACAGGGGGAAACACCATATATTTT. This chain joins TRBV9 and TRBJ1-3; 7 nucleotides agree with TRBD1. V was pared by 5 bases and J by 4 bases, with 3 bases of the junction left unmatched. The CDR3 consists of 13 residues. Germline CDR1 reads SGDLS; CDR2 reads YYNGEE.

The chain joins TRBV7-2 to TRBJ2-7, with 9 bases lining up with TRBD2. This CDR3 is 15 amino acids long. With 0 bases clipped from V and 4 bases from J, the junction kept 4 bases outside the gene matches. Germline assignment: CDR1 SGHTA and CDR2 FQGNSA. Written as DNA, the CDR3 is TGTGCCAGCAGCTTAGCTGGTAGCGGGAGTTACGAGCAGTACTTC. Translating it yields CASSLAGSGSYEQYF.